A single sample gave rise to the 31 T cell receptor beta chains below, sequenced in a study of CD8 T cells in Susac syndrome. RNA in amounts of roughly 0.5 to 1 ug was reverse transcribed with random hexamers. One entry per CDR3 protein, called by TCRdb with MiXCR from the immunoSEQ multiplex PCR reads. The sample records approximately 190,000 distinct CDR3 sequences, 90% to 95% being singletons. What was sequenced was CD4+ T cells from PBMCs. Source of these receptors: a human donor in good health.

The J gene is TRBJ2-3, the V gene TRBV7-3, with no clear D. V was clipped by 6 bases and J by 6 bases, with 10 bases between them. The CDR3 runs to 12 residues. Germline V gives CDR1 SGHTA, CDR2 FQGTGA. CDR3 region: CASSSNRDTQYF. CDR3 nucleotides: TGTGCCAGCAGTTCTAATCGTGATACGCAGTATTTT.

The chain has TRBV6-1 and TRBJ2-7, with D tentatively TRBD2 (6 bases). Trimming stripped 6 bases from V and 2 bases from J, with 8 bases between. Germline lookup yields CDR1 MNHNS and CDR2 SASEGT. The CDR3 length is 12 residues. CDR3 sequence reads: CASSRGTYEQYV. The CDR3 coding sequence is TGTGCCAGCAGCCGGGGGACCTACGAGCAGTACGTC.

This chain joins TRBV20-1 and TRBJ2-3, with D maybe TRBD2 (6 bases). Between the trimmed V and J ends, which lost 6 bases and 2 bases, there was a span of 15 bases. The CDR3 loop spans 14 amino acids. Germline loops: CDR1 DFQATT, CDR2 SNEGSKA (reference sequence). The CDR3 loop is CSAPVAGNTDTQYF. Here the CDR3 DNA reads TGCAGTGCCCCTGTGGCGGGGAACACAGATACGCAGTATTTT.

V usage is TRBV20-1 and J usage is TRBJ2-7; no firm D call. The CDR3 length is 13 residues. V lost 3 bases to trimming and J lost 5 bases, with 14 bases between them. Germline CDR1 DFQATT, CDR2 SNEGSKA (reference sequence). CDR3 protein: CSASKVVGHEQYF. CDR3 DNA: TGCAGTGCTAGTAAGGTAGTGGGCCACGAGCAGTACTTC.

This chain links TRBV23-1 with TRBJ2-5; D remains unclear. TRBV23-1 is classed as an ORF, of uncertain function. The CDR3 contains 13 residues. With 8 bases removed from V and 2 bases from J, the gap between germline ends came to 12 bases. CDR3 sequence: CASSQGNQETQYF. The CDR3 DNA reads TGCGCCAGCTCCCAAGGGAATCAAGAGACCCAGTACTTC.

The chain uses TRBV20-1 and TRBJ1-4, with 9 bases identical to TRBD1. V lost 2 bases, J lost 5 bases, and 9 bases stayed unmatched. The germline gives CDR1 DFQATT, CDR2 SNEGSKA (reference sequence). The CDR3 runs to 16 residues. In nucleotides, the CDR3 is TGCAGTGCTAGATATCGGACAGGGGCTGGGAATGAAAAACTGTTTTTT. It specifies CSARYRTGAGNEKLFF.

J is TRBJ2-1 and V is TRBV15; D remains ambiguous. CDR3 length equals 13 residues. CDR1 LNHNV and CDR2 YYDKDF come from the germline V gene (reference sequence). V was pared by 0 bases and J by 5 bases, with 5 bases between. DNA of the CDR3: TGTGCCACCAGCAGAGATCAGGACAATGAGCAGTTCTTC. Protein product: CATSRDQDNEQFF.

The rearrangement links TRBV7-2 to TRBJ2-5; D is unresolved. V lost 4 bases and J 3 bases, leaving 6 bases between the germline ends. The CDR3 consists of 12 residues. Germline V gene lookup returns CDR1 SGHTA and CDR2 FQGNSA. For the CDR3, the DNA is TGTGCCAGCAGCTCCGACGAAGAGACCCAGTACTTC. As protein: CASSSDEETQYF.

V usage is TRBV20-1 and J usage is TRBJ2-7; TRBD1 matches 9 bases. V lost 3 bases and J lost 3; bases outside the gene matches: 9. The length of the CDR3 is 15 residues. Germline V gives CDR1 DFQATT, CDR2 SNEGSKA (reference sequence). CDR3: CSASVTGGTLYEQYF. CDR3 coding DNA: TGCAGTGCTAGTGTTACAGGGGGCACTCTCTACGAGCAGTACTTC.

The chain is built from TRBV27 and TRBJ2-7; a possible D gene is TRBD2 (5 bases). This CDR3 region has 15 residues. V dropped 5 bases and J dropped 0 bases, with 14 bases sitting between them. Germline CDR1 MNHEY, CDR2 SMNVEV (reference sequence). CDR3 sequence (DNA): TGTGCCAGCAGTATAATGCGAGGGTTCTCCTACGAGCAGTACTTC. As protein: CASSIMRGFSYEQYF.

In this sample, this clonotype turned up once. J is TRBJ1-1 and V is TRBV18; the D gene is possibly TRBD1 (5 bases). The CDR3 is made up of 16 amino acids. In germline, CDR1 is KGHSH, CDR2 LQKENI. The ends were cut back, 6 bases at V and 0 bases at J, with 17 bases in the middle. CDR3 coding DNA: TGTGCCAGCTCTCCCAGCGCCGGGGCCCTGAACACTGAAGCTTTCTTT. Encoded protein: CASSPSAGALNTEAFF.

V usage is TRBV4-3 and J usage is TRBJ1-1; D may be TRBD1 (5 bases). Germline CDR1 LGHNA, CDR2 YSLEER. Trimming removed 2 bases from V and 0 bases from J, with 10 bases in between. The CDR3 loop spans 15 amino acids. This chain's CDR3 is CASSQTGGMNTEAFF. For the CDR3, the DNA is TGCGCCAGCAGCCAAACCGGGGGTATGAACACTGAAGCTTTCTTT.

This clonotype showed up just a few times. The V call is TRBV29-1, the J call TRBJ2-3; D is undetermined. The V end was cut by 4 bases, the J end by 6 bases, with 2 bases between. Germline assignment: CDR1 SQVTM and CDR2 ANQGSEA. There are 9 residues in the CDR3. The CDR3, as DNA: TGCAGCGTTGGGGATACGCAGTATTTT. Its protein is CSVGDTQYF.

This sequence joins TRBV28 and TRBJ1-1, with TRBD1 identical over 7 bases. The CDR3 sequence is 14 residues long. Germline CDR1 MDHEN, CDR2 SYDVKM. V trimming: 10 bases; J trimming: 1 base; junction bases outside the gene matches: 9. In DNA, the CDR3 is TGTGCCACCGAGGGGGCGCGACGGAACACTGAAGCTTTCTTT. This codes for CATEGARRNTEAFF. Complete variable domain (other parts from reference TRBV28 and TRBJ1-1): DVKVTQSSRYLVKRTGEKVFLECVQDMDHENMFWYRQDPGLGLRLIYFSYDVKMKEKGDIPEGYSVSREKKERFSLILESASTNQTSMYLCATEGARRNTEAFFGQGTRLTVV.

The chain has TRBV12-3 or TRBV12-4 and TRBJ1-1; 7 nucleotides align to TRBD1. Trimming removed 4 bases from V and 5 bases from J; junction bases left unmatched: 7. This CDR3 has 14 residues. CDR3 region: CASSSTGAHTEAFF. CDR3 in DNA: TGTGCCAGCAGTTCCACAGGGGCACATACTGAAGCTTTCTTT.

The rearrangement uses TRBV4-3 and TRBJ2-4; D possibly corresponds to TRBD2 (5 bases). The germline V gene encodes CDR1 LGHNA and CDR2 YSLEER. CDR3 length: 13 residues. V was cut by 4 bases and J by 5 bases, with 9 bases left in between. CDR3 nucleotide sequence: TGCGCCAGCAGCCGGGAGCCTCAAAACATTCAGTACTTC. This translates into CASSREPQNIQYF.

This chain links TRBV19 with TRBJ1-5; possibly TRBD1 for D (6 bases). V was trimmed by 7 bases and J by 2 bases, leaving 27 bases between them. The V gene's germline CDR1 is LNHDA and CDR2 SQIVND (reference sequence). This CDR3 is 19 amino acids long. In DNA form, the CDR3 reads TGTGCCAGTACCTCCACTCGGGGGGGGCCTGGAATGGGCAATCAGCCCCAGCATTTT. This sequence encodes CASTSTRGGPGMGNQPQHF.

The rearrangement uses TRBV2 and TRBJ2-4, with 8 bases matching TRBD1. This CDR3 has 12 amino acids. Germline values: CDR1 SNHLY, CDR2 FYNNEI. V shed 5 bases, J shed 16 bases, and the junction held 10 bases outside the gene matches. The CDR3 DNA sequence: TGTGCCAGCAGTTCGACAGGGGTGGGGGGATACTTC. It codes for CASSSTGVGGYF.

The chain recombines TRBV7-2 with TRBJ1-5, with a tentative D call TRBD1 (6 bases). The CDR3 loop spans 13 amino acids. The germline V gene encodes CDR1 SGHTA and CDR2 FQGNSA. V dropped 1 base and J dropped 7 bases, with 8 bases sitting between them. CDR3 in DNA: TGTGCCAGCAGCTTAGTCGGGGGCCAGCCCCAGCATTTT. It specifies CASSLVGGQPQHF. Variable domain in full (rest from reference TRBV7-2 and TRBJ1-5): GAGVSQSPSNKVTEKGKDVELRCDPISGHTALYWYRQSLGQGLEFLIYFQGNSAPDKSGLPSDRFSAERTGGSVSTLTIQRTQQEDSAVYLCASSLVGGQPQHFGDGTRLSIL.

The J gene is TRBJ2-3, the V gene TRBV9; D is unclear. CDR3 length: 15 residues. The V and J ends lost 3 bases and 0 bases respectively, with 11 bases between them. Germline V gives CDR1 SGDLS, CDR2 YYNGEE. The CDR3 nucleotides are TGTGCCAGCAGCGAGTATTTTCTTAGCACAGATACGCAGTATTTT. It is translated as CASSEYFLSTDTQYF.

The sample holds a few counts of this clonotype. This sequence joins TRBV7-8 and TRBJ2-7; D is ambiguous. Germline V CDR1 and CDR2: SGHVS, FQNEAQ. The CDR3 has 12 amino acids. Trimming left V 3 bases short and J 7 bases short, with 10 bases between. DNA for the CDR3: TGTGCCAGCAGCTTCCGACTGGGGGAGCAGTACTTC. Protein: CASSFRLGEQYF.

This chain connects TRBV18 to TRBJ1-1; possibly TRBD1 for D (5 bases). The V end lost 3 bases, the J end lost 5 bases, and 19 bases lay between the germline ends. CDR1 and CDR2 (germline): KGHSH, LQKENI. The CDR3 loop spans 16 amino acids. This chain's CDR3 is CASSPEAAPRGTEAFF. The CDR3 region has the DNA TGTGCCAGCTCACCCGAGGCGGCGCCCCGGGGGACTGAAGCTTTCTTT.

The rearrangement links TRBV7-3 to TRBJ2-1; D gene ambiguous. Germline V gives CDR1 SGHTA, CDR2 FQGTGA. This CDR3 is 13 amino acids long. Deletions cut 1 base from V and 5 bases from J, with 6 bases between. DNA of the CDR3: TGTGCCAGCAGCTTAAACACTAACAATGAGCAGTTCTTC. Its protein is CASSLNTNNEQFF.

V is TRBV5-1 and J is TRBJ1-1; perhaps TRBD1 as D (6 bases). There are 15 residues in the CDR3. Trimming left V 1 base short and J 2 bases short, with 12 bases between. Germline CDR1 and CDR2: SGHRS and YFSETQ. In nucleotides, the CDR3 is TGCGCCAGCAGCTTGCGGACGGGGGCCAACACTGAAGCTTTCTTT. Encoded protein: CASSLRTGANTEAFF.

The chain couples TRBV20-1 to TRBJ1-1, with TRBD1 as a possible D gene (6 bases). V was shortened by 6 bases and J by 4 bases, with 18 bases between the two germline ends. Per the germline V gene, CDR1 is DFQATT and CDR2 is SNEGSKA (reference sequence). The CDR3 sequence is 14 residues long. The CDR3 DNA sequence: TGCAGTGCGGCCACAGGGAGGCGAGGCACTGAAGCTTTCTTT. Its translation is CSAATGRRGTEAFF.

CDR3: CASSRKGTSGGFTDTQYF. Here the CDR3 DNA reads TGTGCCAGCAGCAGAAAGGGGACTAGCGGGGGATTCACAGATACGCAGTATTTT. The rearrangement uses TRBV12-3 or TRBV12-4 and TRBJ2-3, with 14 bases lining up with TRBD2. J gave up 2 bases and V 6 bases, and 10 bases lay outside the gene matches. CDR3 length: 18 amino acids.

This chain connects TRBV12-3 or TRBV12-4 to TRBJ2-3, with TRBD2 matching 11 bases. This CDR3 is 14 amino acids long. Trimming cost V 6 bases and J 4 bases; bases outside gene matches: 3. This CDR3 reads CASRRGLAADTQYF. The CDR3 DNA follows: TGTGCCAGCAGGAGGGGACTAGCGGCAGATACGCAGTATTTT.

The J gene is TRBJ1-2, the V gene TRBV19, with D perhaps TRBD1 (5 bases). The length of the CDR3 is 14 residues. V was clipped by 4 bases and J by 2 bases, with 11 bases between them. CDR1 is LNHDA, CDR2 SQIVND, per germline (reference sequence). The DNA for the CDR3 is TGTGCCAGTAGTACCCGACGACAGAACTATGGCTACACCTTC. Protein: CASSTRRQNYGYTF.

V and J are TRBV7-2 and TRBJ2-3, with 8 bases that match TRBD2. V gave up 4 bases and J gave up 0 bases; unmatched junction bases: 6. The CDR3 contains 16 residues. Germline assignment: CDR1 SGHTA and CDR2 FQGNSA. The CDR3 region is CASSWTGGQSTDTQYF. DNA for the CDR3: TGTGCCAGCAGCTGGACGGGGGGGCAAAGCACAGATACGCAGTATTTT.

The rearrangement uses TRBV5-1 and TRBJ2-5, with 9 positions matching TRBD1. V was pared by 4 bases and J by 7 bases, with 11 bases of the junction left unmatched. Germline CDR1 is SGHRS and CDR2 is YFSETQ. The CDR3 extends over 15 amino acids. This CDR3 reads CASSPGTGTLGTQYF. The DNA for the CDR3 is TGCGCCAGCAGCCCCGGGACAGGGACCCTGGGGACCCAGTACTTC.

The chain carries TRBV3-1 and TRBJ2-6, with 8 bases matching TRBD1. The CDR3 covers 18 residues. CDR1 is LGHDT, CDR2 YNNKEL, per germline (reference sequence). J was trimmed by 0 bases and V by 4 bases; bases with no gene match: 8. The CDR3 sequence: CASSRGQGLTSGANVLTF. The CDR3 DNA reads TGTGCCAGCAGCCGAGGACAGGGCCTGACCTCTGGGGCCAACGTCCTGACTTTC.